This T cell receptor beta chain was recovered during a study of T cell repertoires in cytomegalovirus infection. Study context: A matching HLA type, together with CMV infection, was signaled by public TCR beta signatures.

TCRdb reprocessed the reads via MiXCR and lists one record per CDR3 protein. The sample has about 260,000 distinct CDR3 sequences; roughly an eighth are singletons. This clonotype has only a few counts. Its specificity is unknown. The germline V gene has CDR1 SGHAT and CDR2 FQNNGV. This CDR3 region has 15 residues. The V end lost 1 base, the J end lost 1 base, and 10 bases lay between the germline ends. Study conclusions and caveats: CMV-specific HLA-C-restricted TCR beta clonotypes dominated the ex vivo response.

This TCR was sampled from a human donor in good health (CMV status not recorded). Some clones in this sample may be carry-over from other donors' samples. Sequenced sample: PBMCs. This chain links TRBV11-2 with TRBJ1-1; D gene unclear. The CDR3 DNA follows: TGTGCCAGCAGCTTAGTCAACCTGAGGAACACTGAAGCTTTCTTT. Protein sequence: CASSLVNLRNTEAFF.